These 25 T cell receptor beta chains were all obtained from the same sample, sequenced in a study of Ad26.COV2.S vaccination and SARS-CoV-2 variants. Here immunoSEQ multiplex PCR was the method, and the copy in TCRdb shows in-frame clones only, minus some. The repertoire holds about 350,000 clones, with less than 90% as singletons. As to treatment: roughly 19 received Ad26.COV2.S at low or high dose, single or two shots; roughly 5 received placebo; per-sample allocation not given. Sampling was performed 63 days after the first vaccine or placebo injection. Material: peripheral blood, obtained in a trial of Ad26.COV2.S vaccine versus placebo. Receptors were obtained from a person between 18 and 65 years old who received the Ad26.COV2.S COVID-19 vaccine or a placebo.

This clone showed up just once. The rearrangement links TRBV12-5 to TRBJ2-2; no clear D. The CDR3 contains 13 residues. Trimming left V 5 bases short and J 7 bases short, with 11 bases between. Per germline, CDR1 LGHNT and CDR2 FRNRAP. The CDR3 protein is CASGTFVDGELFF. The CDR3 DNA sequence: TGTGCTAGTGGTACATTCGTAGACGGGGAGCTGTTTTTT.

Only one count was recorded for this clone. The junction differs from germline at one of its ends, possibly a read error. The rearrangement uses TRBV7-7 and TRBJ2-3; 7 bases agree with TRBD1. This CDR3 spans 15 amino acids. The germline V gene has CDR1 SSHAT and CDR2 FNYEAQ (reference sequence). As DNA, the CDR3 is TGTGCTAGCAGCTTAGGGGACCAGGGGGCAGATACGCAGTATTTT. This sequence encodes CASSLGDQGADTQYF.

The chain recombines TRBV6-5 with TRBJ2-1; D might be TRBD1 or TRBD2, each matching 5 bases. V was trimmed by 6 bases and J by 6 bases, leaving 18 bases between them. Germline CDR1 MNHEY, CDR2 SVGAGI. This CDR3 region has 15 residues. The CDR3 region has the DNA TGTGCCAGCAGCCCCGAAACGGGGCTACGCAATGAGCAGTTCTTC. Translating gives CASSPETGLRNEQFF.

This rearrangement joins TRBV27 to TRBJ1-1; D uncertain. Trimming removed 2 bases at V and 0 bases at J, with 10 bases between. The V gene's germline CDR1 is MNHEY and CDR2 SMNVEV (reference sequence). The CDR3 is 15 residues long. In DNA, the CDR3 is TGTGCCAGCAGTTTAGGGTTGACGGTGAACACTGAAGCTTTCTTT. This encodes CASSLGLTVNTEAFF.

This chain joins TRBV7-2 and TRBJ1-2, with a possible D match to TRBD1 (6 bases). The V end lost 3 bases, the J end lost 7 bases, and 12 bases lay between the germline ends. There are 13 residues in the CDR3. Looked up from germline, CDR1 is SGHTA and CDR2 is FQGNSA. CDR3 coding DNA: TGTGCCAGCAGCTTTCAAGGGGGGTTTGGCTACACCTTC. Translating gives CASSFQGGFGYTF.

CDR3 nucleotides: TGTGCCAGCAGCCAAAGGCTAGCGGGAGTTAGCGGGACAGATACGCAGTATTTT. This encodes CASSQRLAGVSGTDTQYF. The chain is built from TRBV14 and TRBJ2-3, with 10 bases identical to TRBD2. Germline loops: CDR1 SGHDN, CDR2 FVKESK. This CDR3 region has 18 residues. V was pared by 2 bases and J by 3 bases, with 11 bases of the junction left unmatched.

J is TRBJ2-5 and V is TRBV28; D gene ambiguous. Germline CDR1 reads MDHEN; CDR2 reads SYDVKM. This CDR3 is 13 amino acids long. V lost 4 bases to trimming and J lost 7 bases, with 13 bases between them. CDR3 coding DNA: TGTGCCAGCAGTTCAAGGGATTTGGGGACCCAGTACTTC. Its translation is CASSSRDLGTQYF.

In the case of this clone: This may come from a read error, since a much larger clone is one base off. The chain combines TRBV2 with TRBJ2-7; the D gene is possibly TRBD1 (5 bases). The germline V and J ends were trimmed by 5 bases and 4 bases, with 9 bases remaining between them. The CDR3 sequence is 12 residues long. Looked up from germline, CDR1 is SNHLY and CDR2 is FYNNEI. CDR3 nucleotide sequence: TGTGCCAGCAGTTCCGACAGATACGAGCAGTACTTC. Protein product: CASSSDRYEQYF. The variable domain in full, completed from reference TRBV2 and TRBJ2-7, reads EPEVTQTPSHQVTQMGQEVILRCVPISNHLYFYWYRQILGQKVEFLVSFYNNEISEKSEIFDDQFSVERPDGSNFTLKIRSTKLEDSAMYFCASSSDRYEQYFGPGTRLTVT.

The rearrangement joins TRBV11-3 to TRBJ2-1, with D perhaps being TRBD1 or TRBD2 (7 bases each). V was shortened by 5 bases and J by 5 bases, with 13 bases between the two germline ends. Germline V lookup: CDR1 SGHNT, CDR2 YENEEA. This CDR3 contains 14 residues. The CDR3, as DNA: TGTGCCAGCAGCCCAGGGGGGGTCCACAATGAGCAGTTCTTC. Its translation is CASSPGGVHNEQFF.

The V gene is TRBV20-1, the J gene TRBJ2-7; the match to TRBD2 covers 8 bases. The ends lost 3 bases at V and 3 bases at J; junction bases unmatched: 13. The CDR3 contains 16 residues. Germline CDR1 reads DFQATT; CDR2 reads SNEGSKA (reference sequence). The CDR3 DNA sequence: TGCAGTGCTAGTTCGCCAGGTAGGAGCGGGGGCTACGAGCAGTACTTC. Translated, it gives CSASSPGRSGGYEQYF.

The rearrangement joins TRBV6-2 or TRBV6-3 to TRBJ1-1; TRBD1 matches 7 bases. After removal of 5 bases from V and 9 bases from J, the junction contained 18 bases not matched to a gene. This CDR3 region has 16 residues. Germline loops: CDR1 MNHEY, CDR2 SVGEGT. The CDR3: CASSRHLGQAQGQAFF. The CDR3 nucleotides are TGTGCCAGCAGTCGGCACCTTGGACAGGCCCAGGGTCAAGCTTTCTTT.

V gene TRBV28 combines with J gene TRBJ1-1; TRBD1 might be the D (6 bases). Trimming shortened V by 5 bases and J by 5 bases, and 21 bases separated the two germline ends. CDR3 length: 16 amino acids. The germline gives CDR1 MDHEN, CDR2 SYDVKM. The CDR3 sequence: CASSVGRGTVRTEAFF. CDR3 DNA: TGTGCCAGCAGTGTGGGCAGGGGCACCGTAAGAACTGAAGCTTTCTTT.

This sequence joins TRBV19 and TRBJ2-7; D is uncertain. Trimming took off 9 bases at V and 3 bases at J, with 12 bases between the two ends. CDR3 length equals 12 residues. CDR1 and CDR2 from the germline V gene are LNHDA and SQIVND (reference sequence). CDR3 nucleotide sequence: TGTGCCAGCCTGGCGTCCAACTACGAGCAGTACTTC. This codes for CASLASNYEQYF.

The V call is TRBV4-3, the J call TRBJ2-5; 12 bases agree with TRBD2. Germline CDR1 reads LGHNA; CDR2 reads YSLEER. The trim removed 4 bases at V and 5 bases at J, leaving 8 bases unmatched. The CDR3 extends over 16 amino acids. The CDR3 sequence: CASSLSSGGAGETQYF. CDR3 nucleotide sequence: TGCGCCAGCAGCCTTTCTAGCGGGGGGGCAGGGGAGACCCAGTACTTC.

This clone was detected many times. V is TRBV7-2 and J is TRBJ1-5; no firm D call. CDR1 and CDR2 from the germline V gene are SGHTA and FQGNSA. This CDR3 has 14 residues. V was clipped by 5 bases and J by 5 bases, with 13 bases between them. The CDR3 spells CASSPNSIHQPQHF. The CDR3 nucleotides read TGTGCCAGCAGCCCTAACTCAATTCATCAGCCCCAGCATTTT.

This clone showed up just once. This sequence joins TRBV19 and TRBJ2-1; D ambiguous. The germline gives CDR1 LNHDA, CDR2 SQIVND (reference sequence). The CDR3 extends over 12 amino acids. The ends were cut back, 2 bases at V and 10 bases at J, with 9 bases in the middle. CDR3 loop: CASSISFSEQFF. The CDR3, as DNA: TGTGCCAGTAGTATATCATTTTCAGAGCAGTTCTTC.

The CDR3: CASSPNQRGSNQPQHF. The CDR3 DNA sequence: TGTGCCAGCAGTCCCAACCAACGGGGGAGCAATCAGCCCCAGCATTTT. V and J are TRBV27 and TRBJ1-5; perhaps TRBD1 as D (5 bases). The ends were cut back, 5 bases at V and 1 base at J, with 15 bases in the middle. Germline V CDR1 and CDR2: MNHEY, SMNVEV (reference sequence). The CDR3 consists of 16 residues.

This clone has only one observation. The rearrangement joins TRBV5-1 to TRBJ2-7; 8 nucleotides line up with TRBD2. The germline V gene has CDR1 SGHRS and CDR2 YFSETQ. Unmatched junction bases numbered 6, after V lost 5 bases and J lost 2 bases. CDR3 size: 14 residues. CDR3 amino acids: CASRDTSGPYEQYF. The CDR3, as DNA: TGCGCCAGCAGGGATACTAGCGGCCCCTACGAGCAGTACTTC.

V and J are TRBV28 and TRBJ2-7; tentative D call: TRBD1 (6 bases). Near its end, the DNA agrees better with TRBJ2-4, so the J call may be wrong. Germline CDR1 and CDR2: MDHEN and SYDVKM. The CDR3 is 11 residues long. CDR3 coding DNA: TGTGCCAGCAATCAACAGGGCATTCAGTACTTC. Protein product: CASNQQGIQYF.

CDR3 bases: TGTGCCAGCAGCCTCCCCCCCTTCACAGATACGCAGTATTTT. It encodes CASSLPPFTDTQYF. The chain employs TRBV3-1 (or the pseudogene TRBV3-2) and TRBJ2-3; D call uncertain. The CDR3 extends over 14 amino acids. CDR1 is LGHDT and CDR2 is YNNKEL in the germline V gene (reference sequence). V was cut by 4 bases and J by 2 bases, with 10 bases left in between.

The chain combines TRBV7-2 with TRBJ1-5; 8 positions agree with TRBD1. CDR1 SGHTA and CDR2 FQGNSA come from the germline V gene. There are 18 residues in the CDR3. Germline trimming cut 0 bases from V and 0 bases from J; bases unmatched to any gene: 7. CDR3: CASSLAIGTGYSNQPQHF. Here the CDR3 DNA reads TGTGCCAGCAGCTTAGCTATCGGGACAGGATATAGCAATCAGCCCCAGCATTTT.

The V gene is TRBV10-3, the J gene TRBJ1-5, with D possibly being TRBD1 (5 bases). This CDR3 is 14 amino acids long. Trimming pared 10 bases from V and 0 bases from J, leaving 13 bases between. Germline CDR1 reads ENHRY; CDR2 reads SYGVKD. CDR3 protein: CASNDQGSNQPQHF. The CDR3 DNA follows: TGTGCCAGCAATGATCAGGGTAGCAATCAGCCCCAGCATTTT.

The CDR3 DNA sequence: TGCGCCAGCAGCTGGGGACAGGGCCACTACGAGCAGTACTTC. Translation gives CASSWGQGHYEQYF. The gene calls are TRBV5-1 and TRBJ2-7; 9 nucleotides line up with TRBD1. Per the germline V gene, CDR1 is SGHRS and CDR2 is YFSETQ. Trimming took 3 bases from V and 3 from J; bases not matched to a gene: 4. The CDR3 sequence is 14 residues long.

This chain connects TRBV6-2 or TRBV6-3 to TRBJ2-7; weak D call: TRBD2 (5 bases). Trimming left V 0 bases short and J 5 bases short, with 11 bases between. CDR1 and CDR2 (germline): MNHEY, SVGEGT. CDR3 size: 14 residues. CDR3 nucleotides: TGTGCCAGCAGTTACTCTAACTCGGGGAACGAGCAGTACTTC. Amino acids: CASSYSNSGNEQYF.

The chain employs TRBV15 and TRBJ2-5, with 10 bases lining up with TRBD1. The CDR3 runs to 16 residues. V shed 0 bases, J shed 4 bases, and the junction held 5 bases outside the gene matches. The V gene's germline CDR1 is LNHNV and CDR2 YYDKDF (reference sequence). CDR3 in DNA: TGTGCCACCAGCAGAGAAGGGACAGGGGACGGAGAGACCCAGTACTTC. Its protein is CATSREGTGDGETQYF.